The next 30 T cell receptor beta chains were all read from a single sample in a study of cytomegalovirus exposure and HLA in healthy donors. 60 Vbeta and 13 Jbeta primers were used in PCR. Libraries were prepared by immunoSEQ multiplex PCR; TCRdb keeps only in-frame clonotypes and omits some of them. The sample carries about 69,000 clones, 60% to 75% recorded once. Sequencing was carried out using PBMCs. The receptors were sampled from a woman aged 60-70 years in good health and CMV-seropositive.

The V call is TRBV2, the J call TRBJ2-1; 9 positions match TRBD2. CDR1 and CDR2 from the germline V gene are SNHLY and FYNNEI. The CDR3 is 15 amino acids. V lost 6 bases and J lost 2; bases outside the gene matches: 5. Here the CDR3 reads CASRTGTSPYNEQFF. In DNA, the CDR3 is TGTGCCAGCAGAACCGGGACTAGCCCCTACAATGAGCAGTTCTTC.

In nucleotides, the CDR3 is TGTGCCAGCAGTGAATCTCCCGGACAGCTGAACACTGAAGCTTTCTTT. Amino acid sequence: CASSESPGQLNTEAFF. The chain carries TRBV6-1 and TRBJ1-1; D is perhaps TRBD1 (6 bases). The CDR3 extends over 16 amino acids. Germline values: CDR1 MNHNS, CDR2 SASEGT. Deletions cut 2 bases from V and 0 bases from J, with 13 bases between.

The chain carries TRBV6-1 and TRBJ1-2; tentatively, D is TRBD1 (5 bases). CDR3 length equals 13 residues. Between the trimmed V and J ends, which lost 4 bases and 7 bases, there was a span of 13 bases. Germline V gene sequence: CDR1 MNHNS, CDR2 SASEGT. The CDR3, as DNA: TGTGCCAGCAGTGTTGAACAGGTGGCTGGCTACACCTTC. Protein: CASSVEQVAGYTF.

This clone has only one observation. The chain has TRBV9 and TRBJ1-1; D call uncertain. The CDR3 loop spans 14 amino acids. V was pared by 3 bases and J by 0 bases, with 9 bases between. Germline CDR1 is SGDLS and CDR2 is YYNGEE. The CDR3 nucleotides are TGTGCCAGCAGCGCCCTTACAGTGAACACTGAAGCTTTCTTT. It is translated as CASSALTVNTEAFF.

CDR3 sequence (DNA): TGTGCCAGTAGTACCTTACAGGTTAGCTATGGCTACACCTTC. Amino acid sequence: CASSTLQVSYGYTF. This chain connects TRBV19 to TRBJ1-2, with TRBD1 as a possible D gene (5 bases). Trimming cost V 4 bases and J 4 bases, with 13 bases left between them. Germline V CDR1 and CDR2: LNHDA, SQIVND (reference sequence). The CDR3 contains 14 residues.

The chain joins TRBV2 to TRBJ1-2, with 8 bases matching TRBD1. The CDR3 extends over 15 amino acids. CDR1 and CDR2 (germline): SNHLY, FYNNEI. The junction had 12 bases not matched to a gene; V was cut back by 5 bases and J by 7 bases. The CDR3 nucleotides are TGTGCCAGCAGTCGTATGTCAGGGGGCGTTCTTGGCTACACCTTC. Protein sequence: CASSRMSGGVLGYTF.

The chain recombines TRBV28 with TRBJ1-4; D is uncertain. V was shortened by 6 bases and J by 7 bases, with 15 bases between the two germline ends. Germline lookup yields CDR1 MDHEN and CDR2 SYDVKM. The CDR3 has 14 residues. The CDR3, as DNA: TGTGCCAGCAGCAAAATTGCATCCGGTGAAAAACTGTTTTTT. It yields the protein CASSKIASGEKLFF.

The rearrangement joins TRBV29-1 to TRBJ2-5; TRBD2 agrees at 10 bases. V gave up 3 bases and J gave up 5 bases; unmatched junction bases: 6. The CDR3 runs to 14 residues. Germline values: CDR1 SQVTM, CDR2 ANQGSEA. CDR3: CSVEERGGRETQYF. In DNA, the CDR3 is TGCAGCGTTGAGGAGCGGGGGGGCCGGGAGACCCAGTACTTC.

CDR3 sequence reads: CASSLDSYQPQHF. The CDR3 DNA is TGTGCCAGCAGCTTAGACAGCTATCAGCCCCAGCATTTT. V usage is TRBV7-6 and J usage is TRBJ1-5; D gene uncertain. The V end lost 1 base, the J end lost 5 bases, and 6 bases lay between the germline ends. CDR3 length equals 13 residues. Germline CDR1 reads SGHVS; CDR2 reads FNYEAQ.

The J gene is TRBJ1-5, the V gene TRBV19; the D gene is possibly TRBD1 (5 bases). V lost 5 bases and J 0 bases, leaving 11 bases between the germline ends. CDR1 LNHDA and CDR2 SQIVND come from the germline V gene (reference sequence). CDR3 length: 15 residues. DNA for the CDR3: TGTGCCAGTAGTCGACAGTATTTTAGCAATCAGCCCCAGCATTTT. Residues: CASSRQYFSNQPQHF.

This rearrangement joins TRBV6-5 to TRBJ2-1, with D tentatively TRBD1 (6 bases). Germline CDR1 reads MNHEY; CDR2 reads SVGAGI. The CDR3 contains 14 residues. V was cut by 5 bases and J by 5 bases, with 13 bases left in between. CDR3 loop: CASSLYEGDNEQFF. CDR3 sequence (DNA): TGTGCCAGCAGTCTCTATGAGGGGGACAATGAGCAGTTCTTC.

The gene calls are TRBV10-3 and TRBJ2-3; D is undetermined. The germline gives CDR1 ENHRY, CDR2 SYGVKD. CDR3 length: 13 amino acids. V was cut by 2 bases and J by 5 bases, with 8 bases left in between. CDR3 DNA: TGTGCCATCAGTGAGCCCGCCGGAGATACGCAGTATTTT. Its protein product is CAISEPAGDTQYF.

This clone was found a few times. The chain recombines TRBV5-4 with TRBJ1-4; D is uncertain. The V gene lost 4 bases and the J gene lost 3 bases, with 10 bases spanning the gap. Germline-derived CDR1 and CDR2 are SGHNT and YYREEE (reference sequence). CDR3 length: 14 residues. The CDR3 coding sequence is TGTGCCAGCAGCGCTACCGGGGCTAATGAAAAACTGTTTTTT. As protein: CASSATGANEKLFF.

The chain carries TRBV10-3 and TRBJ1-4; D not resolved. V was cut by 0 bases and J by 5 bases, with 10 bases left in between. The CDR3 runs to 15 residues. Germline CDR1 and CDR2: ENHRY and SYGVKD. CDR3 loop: CAISESRNENEKLFF. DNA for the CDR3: TGTGCCATCAGTGAGTCGAGGAATGAAAATGAAAAACTGTTTTTT.

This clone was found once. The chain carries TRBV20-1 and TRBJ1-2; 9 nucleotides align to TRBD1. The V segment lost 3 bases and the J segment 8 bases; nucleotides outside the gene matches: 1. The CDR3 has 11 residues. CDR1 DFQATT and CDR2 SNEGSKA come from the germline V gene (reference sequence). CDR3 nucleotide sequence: TGCAGTGCTAGGACAGGGGGGGGCTACACCTTC. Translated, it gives CSARTGGGYTF.

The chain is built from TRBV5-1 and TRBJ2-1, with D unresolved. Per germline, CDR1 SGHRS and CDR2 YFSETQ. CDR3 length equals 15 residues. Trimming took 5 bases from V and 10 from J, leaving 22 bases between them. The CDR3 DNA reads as TGCGCCAGCAGTTCCCGAGGTCCCACTATAGTGGAGCAGTTCTTC. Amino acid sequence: CASSSRGPTIVEQFF.

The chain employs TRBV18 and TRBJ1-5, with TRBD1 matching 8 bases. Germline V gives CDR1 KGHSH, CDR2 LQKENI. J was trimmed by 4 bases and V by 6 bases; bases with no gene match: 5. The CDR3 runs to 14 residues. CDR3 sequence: CASSQRQGNQPQHF. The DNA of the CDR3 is TGTGCCAGCTCCCAAAGACAGGGGAATCAGCCCCAGCATTTT.

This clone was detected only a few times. The CDR3: CASSYSTGGSTEAFF. The CDR3 DNA reads TGTGCCAGCAGTTACTCGACCGGGGGAAGCACTGAAGCTTTCTTT. The chain employs TRBV6-5 and TRBJ1-1; D possibly corresponds to TRBD1 (5 bases). The CDR3 has 15 residues. The germline V gene encodes CDR1 MNHEY and CDR2 SVGAGI. Trimming removed 0 bases from V and 4 bases from J, with 12 bases in between.

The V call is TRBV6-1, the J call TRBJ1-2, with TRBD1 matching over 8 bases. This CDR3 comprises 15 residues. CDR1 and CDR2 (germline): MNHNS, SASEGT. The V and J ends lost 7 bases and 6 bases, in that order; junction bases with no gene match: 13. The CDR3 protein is CASTESWTGYNGYTF. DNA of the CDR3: TGTGCCAGCACTGAGTCTTGGACAGGGTATAATGGCTACACCTTC.

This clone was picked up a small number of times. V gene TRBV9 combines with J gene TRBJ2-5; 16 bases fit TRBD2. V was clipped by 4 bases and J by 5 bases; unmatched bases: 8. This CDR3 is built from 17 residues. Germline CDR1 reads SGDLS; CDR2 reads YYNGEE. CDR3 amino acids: CASSTGTSGRAGETQYF. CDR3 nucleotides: TGTGCCAGCAGCACCGGGACTAGCGGGAGGGCGGGGGAGACCCAGTACTTC.

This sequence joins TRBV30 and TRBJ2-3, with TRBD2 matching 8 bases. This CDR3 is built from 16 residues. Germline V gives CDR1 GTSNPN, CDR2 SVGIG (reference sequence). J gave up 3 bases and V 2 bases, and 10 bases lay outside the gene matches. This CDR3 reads CAWSISPGTRTDTQYF. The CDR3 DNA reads TGTGCCTGGAGTATCTCTCCCGGGACTAGGACAGATACGCAGTATTTT.

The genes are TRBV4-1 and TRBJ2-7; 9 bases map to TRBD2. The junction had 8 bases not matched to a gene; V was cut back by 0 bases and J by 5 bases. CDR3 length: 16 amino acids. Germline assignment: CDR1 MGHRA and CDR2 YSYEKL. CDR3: CASSQEGRGGFHEQYF. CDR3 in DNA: TGCGCCAGCAGCCAAGAGGGGCGGGGGGGCTTCCACGAGCAGTACTTC.

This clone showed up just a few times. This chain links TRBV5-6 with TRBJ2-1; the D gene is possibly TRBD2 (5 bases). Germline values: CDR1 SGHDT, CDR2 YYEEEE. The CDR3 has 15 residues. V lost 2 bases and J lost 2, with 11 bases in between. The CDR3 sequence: CASSFWERAYNEQFF. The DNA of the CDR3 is TGTGCCAGCAGCTTCTGGGAGAGGGCCTACAATGAGCAGTTCTTC.

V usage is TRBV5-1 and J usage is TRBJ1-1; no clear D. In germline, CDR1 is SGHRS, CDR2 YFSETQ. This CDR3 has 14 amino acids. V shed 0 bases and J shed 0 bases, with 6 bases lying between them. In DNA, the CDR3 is TGCGCCAGCAGCTTGGATGTTATGAACACTGAAGCTTTCTTT. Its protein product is CASSLDVMNTEAFF.

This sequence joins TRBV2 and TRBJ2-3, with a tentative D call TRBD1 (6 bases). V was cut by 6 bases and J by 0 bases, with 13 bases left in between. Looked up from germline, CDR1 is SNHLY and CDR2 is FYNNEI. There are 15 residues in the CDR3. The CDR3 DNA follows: TGTGCCAGCAGCGCCGGGACACTTAGCACAGATACGCAGTATTTT. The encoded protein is CASSAGTLSTDTQYF. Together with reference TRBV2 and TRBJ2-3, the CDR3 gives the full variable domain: EPEVTQTPSHQVTQMGQEVILRCVPISNHLYFYWYRQILGQKVEFLVSFYNNEISEKSEIFDDQFSVERPDGSNFTLKIRSTKLEDSAMYFCASSAGTLSTDTQYFGPGTRLTVL.

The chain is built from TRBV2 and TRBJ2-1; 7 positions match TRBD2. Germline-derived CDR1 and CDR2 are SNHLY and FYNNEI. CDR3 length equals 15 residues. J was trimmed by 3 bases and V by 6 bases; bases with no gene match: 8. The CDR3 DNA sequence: TGTGCCAGCAGAATAAAGCGGGGTCACTACAATGAGCAGTTCTTC. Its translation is CASRIKRGHYNEQFF.

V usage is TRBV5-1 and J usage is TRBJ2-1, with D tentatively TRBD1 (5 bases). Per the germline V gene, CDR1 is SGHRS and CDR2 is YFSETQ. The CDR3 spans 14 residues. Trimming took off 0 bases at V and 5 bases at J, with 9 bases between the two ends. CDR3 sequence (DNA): TGCGCCAGCAGCTTGGCACAGGCCCACAATGAGCAGTTCTTC. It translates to CASSLAQAHNEQFF.

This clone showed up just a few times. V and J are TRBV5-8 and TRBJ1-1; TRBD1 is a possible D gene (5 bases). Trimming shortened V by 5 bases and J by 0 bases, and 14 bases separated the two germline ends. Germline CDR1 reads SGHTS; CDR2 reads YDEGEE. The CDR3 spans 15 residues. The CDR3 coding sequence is TGTGCCAGCAGTTGGAGGGGAACCATGAACACTGAAGCTTTCTTT. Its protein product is CASSWRGTMNTEAFF.

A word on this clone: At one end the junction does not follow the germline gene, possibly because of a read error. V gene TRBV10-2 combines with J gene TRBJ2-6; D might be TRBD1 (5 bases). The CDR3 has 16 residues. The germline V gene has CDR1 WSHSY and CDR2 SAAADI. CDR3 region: CASTPRVGSEANVLTF. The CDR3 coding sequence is TGCGCCAGCACCCCCAGGGTCGGGTCTGAGGCCAACGTCCTGACTTTC.

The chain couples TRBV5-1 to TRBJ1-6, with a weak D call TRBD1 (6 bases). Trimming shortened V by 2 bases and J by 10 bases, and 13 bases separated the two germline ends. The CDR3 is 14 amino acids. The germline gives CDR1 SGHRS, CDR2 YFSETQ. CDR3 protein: CASSFSGAVSPLHF. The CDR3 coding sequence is TGCGCCAGCAGCTTTTCAGGGGCGGTCTCACCCCTCCACTTT. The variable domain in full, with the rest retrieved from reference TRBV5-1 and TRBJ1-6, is KAGVTQTPRYLIKTRGQQVTLSCSPISGHRSVSWYQQTPGQGLQFLFEYFSETQRNKGNFPGRFSGRQFSNSRSEMNVSTLELGDSALYLCASSFSGAVSPLHFGNGTRLTVT.